The present T cell receptor beta chain was sequenced within a study of T cells after yellow fever vaccination. The study, taken as a whole, reports: Clones from primary vaccination mostly reappeared after the booster (roughly 95% CD4, under 90% CD8).

J lost 6 bases, V lost 4 bases, and 6 bases had no gene match. Germline V gene lookup returns CDR1 SGHRS and CDR2 YFSETQ. The CDR3 contains 14 residues. This clonotype was observed a few times. Its antigen remains unidentified. TCRdb re-called the 5' RACE reads through MiXCR, storing one row per CDR3 protein. The repertoire holds hundreds of thousands of distinct CDR3 sequences, with approximately 13% as singletons. This sequence originates from a man aged 25 to 45 who received the YFV17D yellow fever vaccine. V usage is TRBV5-1 and J usage is TRBJ2-7, with 11 bases aligning to TRBD1. The input for sequencing was PBMCs, taken on the day of the yellow fever booster vaccination. CDR3 DNA sequence: TGCGCCAGCAGCCCCGGGACAGGGGGGATCGAGCAGTACTTC. This gives the protein CASSPGTGGIEQYF.